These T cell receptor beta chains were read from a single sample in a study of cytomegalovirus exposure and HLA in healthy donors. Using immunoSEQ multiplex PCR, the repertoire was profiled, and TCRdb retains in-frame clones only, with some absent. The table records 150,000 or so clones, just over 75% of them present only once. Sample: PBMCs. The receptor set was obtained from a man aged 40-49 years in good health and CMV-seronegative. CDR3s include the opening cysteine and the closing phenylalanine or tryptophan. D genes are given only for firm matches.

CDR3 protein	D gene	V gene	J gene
CASSLSESGGSGYTF	-	TRBV5-1	TRBJ1-2
CASSLEAQETQYF	-	TRBV7-9	TRBJ2-5
CASSLDRGRNTEAFF	-	TRBV5-1	TRBJ1-1
CASSDQGRGPYNEQFF	TRBD2	TRBV6-4	TRBJ2-1
CASTSGLAGTTGELFF	TRBD2	TRBV9	TRBJ2-2
CASSLGQTNEKLFF	-	TRBV5-1	TRBJ1-4
CASIAGGLSYEQYF	TRBD2	TRBV2	TRBJ2-7
CASSPPRENTEAFF	-	TRBV7-6	TRBJ1-1
CASSPVVLYNEQFF	-	TRBV28	TRBJ2-1
CASSVVSGTTGELFF	-	TRBV9	TRBJ2-2
CASSASVYYEQYF	-	TRBV27	TRBJ2-7
CASSIGGDTEAFF	-	TRBV5-6	TRBJ1-1
CASSLTGTGGGYTF	TRBD1	TRBV14	TRBJ1-2
CASSSVFRTSGYEQYF	TRBD2	TRBV27	TRBJ2-7
CSVDNGRGTEAFF	-	TRBV29-1	TRBJ1-1
CASSLWSGSYEQYF	-	TRBV28	-
CAWKDRGNYGYTF	TRBD1	TRBV30	TRBJ1-2
CASSQKTSGNDEQFF	TRBD2	TRBV5-6	TRBJ2-1
CAWSVETPGTEAFF	-	TRBV30	TRBJ1-1
CASSGHRGFSTDTQYF	TRBD1	TRBV6-1	TRBJ2-3
CASSPPDRGSTGELFF	TRBD1	TRBV19	TRBJ2-2
CASSLWGGANTGELFF	-	TRBV5-1	TRBJ2-2
CASSRGTGELFF	-	TRBV7-9	TRBJ2-2
CASKEQTSHTDTQYF	-	TRBV27	TRBJ2-3
CATSSSHRSRYAGNTIYF	-	TRBV15	TRBJ1-3
CASSLTGLDPSGANVLTF	-	TRBV5-1	TRBJ2-6
CASSEPQGSSSSSYNEQFF	TRBD1	TRBV5-1	TRBJ2-1
CASSYVHLAGGLFF	TRBD2	TRBV6-5	TRBJ2-1
CAWRSRRQGREETQYF	TRBD1	TRBV30	TRBJ2-5
CASTITSGVFNEQFF	TRBD2	TRBV28	TRBJ2-1
CASTTRLAQTDTQYF	-	TRBV6-5	TRBJ2-3
CASSAQGSTGTEGYTF	-	TRBV9	TRBJ1-2
CASSPRQGGTYEQYF	TRBD1	TRBV27	TRBJ2-7
CASSYSTASVSYEQYF	-	TRBV6-5	TRBJ2-7
CAWSLGTGGTEAFF	TRBD1	TRBV30	TRBJ1-1
CASSAGGLLNTGELFF	TRBD2	TRBV9	TRBJ2-2
CASSIDGGYTGELFF	TRBD2	TRBV19	TRBJ2-2
CASSQVISGADTEAFF	-	TRBV4-2	TRBJ1-1
CAWSKGLRTGAYNEQFF	TRBD1	TRBV30	TRBJ2-1
CASSSLSIQNEKLFF	-	TRBV5-6	TRBJ1-4
CASRIREYSNQPQHF	-	TRBV6-5	TRBJ1-5
CASSRDRGRGNIQYF	TRBD1	TRBV5-4	TRBJ2-4
CASSPGLVRNQPQHF	-	TRBV6-5	TRBJ1-5
CASSSPLAGGRNEQFF	TRBD2	TRBV28	TRBJ2-1
CASSLNEGSKNSQYF	-	TRBV11-1	TRBJ2-4
CASSSSPNSPLHF	-	TRBV27	TRBJ1-6
CASSLQGAHGYTF	TRBD1	TRBV5-1	TRBJ1-2
CASSALTSGRIYNEQFF	TRBD2	TRBV7-8	TRBJ2-1
CASNQGAGGVLTF	TRBD1	TRBV5-4	TRBJ2-6
CASIPASGLVKGNEQFF	TRBD2	TRBV27	TRBJ2-1
CASSLGGRGTNYGYTF	-	TRBV7-2	TRBJ1-2
CASSIGTGGGEQYF	TRBD1	TRBV19	TRBJ2-7
CASRTGTTYSGANVLTF	-	TRBV2	TRBJ2-6
CASSPRTSGTYNEQFF	TRBD2	TRBV7-9	TRBJ2-1
CASSLSGGYGYTF	-	TRBV27	TRBJ1-2
CAWSFGQDGTQYF	TRBD1	TRBV30	TRBJ2-5
CASSQAGGGVYGYTF	-	TRBV4-2	TRBJ1-2
CASRGTSGNTGELFF	TRBD2	TRBV9	TRBJ2-2
CASTYSSGANGLTF	-	TRBV2	TRBJ2-6
CASSVSGTVINEQFF	TRBD1	TRBV7-3	TRBJ2-1